Below, one T cell receptor beta chain is given with its context. The CDR3 runs 15 residues. Per the germline V gene, CDR1 is SQVTM and CDR2 is ANQGSEA. V lost 4 bases and J lost 4; bases outside the gene matches: 7. Time point reported: pretreatment peripheral blood. Spiking of synthetic TCR analog templates was performed in each PCR. TCRdb's table, derived via immunoSEQ multiplex PCR, lists solely in-frame clones and lacks some. In the table there are tens of thousands of clones, 80% to 85% of which are singletons. This sample was taken from a study of PD-L1 blockade in urothelial cancer. Study-level information: About 90% of the 29 patients were males with bladder-origin urothelial cancer. Median T cell yield from blood was fewer than 150,000. It was at 3 weeks (second dose) and 6 weeks after treatment start that blood was analyzed.

The sequences come from PBMCs, collected around atezolizumab (anti-PD-L1) treatment. This TCR was sampled from a woman aged 70-85 years with urothelial cancer. This rearrangement joins TRBV29-1 to TRBJ2-7; TRBD2 agrees at 13 bases. CDR3 residues: CSVAIGTSGIYEQYF. In DNA form, the CDR3 reads TGCAGCGTTGCGATTGGGACTAGCGGGATTTACGAGCAGTACTTC.